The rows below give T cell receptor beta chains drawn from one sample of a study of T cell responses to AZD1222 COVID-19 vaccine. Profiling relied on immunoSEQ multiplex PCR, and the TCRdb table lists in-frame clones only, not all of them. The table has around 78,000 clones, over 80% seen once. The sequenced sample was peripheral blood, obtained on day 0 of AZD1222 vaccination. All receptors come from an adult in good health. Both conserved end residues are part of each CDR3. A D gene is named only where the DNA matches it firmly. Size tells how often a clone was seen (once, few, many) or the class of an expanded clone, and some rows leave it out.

CDR3 DNA: TGTGCCAGCAGCCAAGACGGGAATGAAAAACTGTTTTTT
CDR3 protein: CASSQDGNEKLFF
J gene: TRBJ1-4
V gene: TRBV6-5
D gene: NA
clone size: NA

CDR3 DNA: TGTGCCAGCAGTTCTCATGGTCAGCCCCAGCATTTT
CDR3 protein: CASSSHGQPQHF
J gene: TRBJ1-5
V gene: TRBV12-3/TRBV12-4
D gene: NA
clone size: few

CDR3 DNA: TGCAGTGCGGGACGAGAGACCCAGTACTTC
CDR3 protein: CSAGRETQYF
J gene: TRBJ2-5
V gene: TRBV20-1
D gene: NA
clone size: NA

CDR3 DNA: TGTGCCATCAGTGTTAGCGGGAGCACAGATACGCAGTATTTT
CDR3 protein: CAISVSGSTDTQYF
J gene: TRBJ2-3
V gene: TRBV10-3
D gene: TRBD2
clone size: once

CDR3 DNA: TGTGCCAGTAGTATTGAGAGACCGGCCCGCGATGAGCAGTTCTTC
CDR3 protein: CASSIERPARDEQFF
J gene: TRBJ2-1
V gene: TRBV19
D gene: NA
clone size: NA

CDR3 DNA: TGTGCCAGCAGCCCGGGGTCCTCTGGAAACACCATATATTTT
CDR3 protein: CASSPGSSGNTIYF
J gene: TRBJ1-3
V gene: TRBV7-9
D gene: NA
clone size: NA

CDR3 DNA: TGTGCCAGCAGCCCGGGACGGTACTCTGGAAACACCATATATTTT
CDR3 protein: CASSPGRYSGNTIYF
J gene: TRBJ1-3
V gene: TRBV3-1/TRBV3-2
D gene: NA
clone size: NA

CDR3 DNA: TGTGCCAGCTCGCACCGGGGGGCAGCCTACAATGAGCAGTTCTTC
CDR3 protein: CASSHRGAAYNEQFF
J gene: TRBJ2-1
V gene: TRBV2
D gene: NA
clone size: NA

CDR3 DNA: TGTGCCAGTAGTATATTGGGACAGAGCGCTTCTTCTAATGAAAAACTGTTTTTT
CDR3 protein: CASSILGQSASSNEKLFF
J gene: TRBJ1-4
V gene: TRBV19
D gene: TRBD1
clone size: few

CDR3 DNA: TGCGCCAGCAGCTTGTCTCGGGCCGGAGGGACCCAGTACTTC
CDR3 protein: CASSLSRAGGTQYF
J gene: TRBJ2-5
V gene: TRBV5-1
D gene: NA
clone size: NA

CDR3 DNA: TGCGCCAGCAGCCGTACAGGGGGATCGTCGGCAGAGACCCAGTACTTC
CDR3 protein: CASSRTGGSSAETQYF
J gene: TRBJ2-5
V gene: TRBV4-1
D gene: TRBD1
clone size: NA

CDR3 DNA: TGTGCCAGCAGCGCCGGGACTAGCGTATTCTTTAGCTCCTACGAGCAGTACTTC
CDR3 protein: CASSAGTSVFFSSYEQYF
J gene: TRBJ2-7
V gene: TRBV5-4
D gene: TRBD2
clone size: few

CDR3 DNA: TGTGCCATCAGGCCTGGAGACAGCTCCTACGAGCAGTACTTC
CDR3 protein: CAIRPGDSSYEQYF
J gene: TRBJ2-7
V gene: TRBV10-3
D gene: NA
clone size: few

CDR3 DNA: TGTGCCAGCAGGTTGATTAGCGGGGGCTCCTACGAGCAGTACTTC
CDR3 protein: CASRLISGGSYEQYF
J gene: TRBJ2-7
V gene: TRBV6-5
D gene: TRBD2
clone size: NA

CDR3 DNA: TGTGCCAGCAGCTTAGTCGAGGGGAATGGCTACACCTTC
CDR3 protein: CASSLVEGNGYTF
J gene: TRBJ1-2
V gene: TRBV7-6
D gene: NA
clone size: NA

CDR3 DNA: TGCGCCAGCAGCTTGGTTGCCAGGTCAAGCTCCTACAATGAGCAGTTCTTC
CDR3 protein: CASSLVARSSSYNEQFF
J gene: TRBJ2-1
V gene: TRBV5-1
D gene: NA
clone size: NA

CDR3 DNA: TGTGCCAGCAGCTTGGGGGACAGACTTAATGAAAAACTGTTTTTT
CDR3 protein: CASSLGDRLNEKLFF
J gene: TRBJ1-4
V gene: TRBV7-2
D gene: TRBD1
clone size: NA

CDR3 DNA: TGTGCTAGCAGCTTAGCGCAAGGGGCGGGGGAAAAACTGTTTTTT
CDR3 protein: CASSLAQGAGEKLFF
J gene: TRBJ1-4
V gene: TRBV7-7
D gene: NA
clone size: NA

CDR3 DNA: TGTGCCAGTAGTCCACAGGGCTTCTATGGCTACACCTTC
CDR3 protein: CASSPQGFYGYTF
J gene: TRBJ1-2
V gene: TRBV19
D gene: NA
clone size: NA

CDR3 DNA: TGTGCCTGGACCGGACAGCTGAACACTGAAGCTTTCTTT
CDR3 protein: CAWTGQLNTEAFF
J gene: TRBJ1-1
V gene: TRBV30
D gene: NA
clone size: once

CDR3 DNA: TGTGCCAGCAGCGGACAGGTACCTTCTGGAAACACCATATATTTT
CDR3 protein: CASSGQVPSGNTIYF
J gene: TRBJ1-3
V gene: TRBV9
D gene: NA
clone size: NA

CDR3 DNA: TGTGCCAGCAGTGTGGGACAGGGTGATGGAAACACCATATATTTT
CDR3 protein: CASSVGQGDGNTIYF
J gene: TRBJ1-3
V gene: TRBV9
D gene: TRBD1
clone size: NA

CDR3 DNA: TGTGCCAGCAGTCAAGCTACTAACTATGGCTACACCTTC
CDR3 protein: CASSQATNYGYTF
J gene: TRBJ1-2
V gene: TRBV6-1
D gene: NA
clone size: NA

CDR3 DNA: TGTGCCAGCAGCCGTGATAGCAATCAGCCCCAGCATTTT
CDR3 protein: CASSRDSNQPQHF
J gene: TRBJ1-5
V gene: TRBV7-8
D gene: NA
clone size: NA

CDR3 DNA: TGTGCCAGCCAACTTTCAGGGATCAACGAGCAGTACTTC
CDR3 protein: CASQLSGINEQYF
J gene: TRBJ2-7
V gene: TRBV11-1
D gene: NA
clone size: once